The 9 T cell receptor beta chains below come from one sample, sequenced in a study of blood T cell repertoires in COVID-19 (dated by TCRdb to about 2020). The library came from the immunoSEQ multiplex PCR assay. TCRdb carries this immuneACCESS record with in-frame sequences only. Its versions omit some clonotypes, under half of them owing to an unresolved V gene in the studies checked, with the rest unexplained. This sample comprises some 340,000 clones, approximately 82% of them detected only once. The top ten hold approximately 3% of the sample. The material sequenced was peripheral blood. These receptors were taken from a man aged 30 to 39 with active or convalescent COVID-19.

The V call is TRBV7-3, the J call TRBJ1-2; perhaps TRBD1 as D (6 bases). The CDR3 runs to 15 residues. The V gene lost 2 bases and the J gene lost 4 bases, with 14 bases spanning the gap. Per the germline V gene, CDR1 is SGHTA and CDR2 is FQGTGA. The CDR3 spells CASSLLPGQAYGYTF. The CDR3 DNA reads TGTGCCAGCAGCTTACTGCCGGGACAAGCCTATGGCTACACCTTC.

This clone was counted a few times. The chain couples TRBV18 to TRBJ1-4, with D unclear. CDR3 length: 16 amino acids. The germline V gene encodes CDR1 KGHSH and CDR2 LQKENI. V was pared by 2 bases and J by 5 bases, with 15 bases between. The CDR3 region has the DNA TGTGCCAGCTCACCAGTGCGGGGTTCGGGGAATGAAAAACTGTTTTTT. This encodes CASSPVRGSGNEKLFF. The whole variable domain, remainder taken from reference TRBV18 and TRBJ1-4, is NAGVMQNPRHLVRRRGQEARLRCSPMKGHSHVYWYRQLPEEGLKFMVYLQKENIIDESGMPKERFSAEFPKEGPSILRIQQVVRGDSAAYFCASSPVRGSGNEKLFFGSGTQLSVL.

The J gene is TRBJ2-7, the V gene TRBV4-1; 11 bases agree with TRBD1. V trimming: 4 bases; J trimming: 4 bases; junction bases outside the gene matches: 12. The CDR3 has 17 amino acids. Germline CDR1 reads MGHRA; CDR2 reads YSYEKL. The CDR3 protein is CASSPPGGTGGRYEQYF. The CDR3 nucleotides read TGCGCCAGCAGCCCCCCCGGAGGGACAGGGGGAAGGTACGAGCAGTACTTC.

This clone occurred once. The chain employs TRBV6-1 and TRBJ2-5; TRBD1 agrees at 7 bases. With 1 base clipped from V and 2 bases from J, the junction kept 4 bases outside the gene matches. This CDR3 region has 15 residues. Germline lookup yields CDR1 MNHNS and CDR2 SASEGT. The CDR3 DNA reads as TGTGCCAGCAGTGAAGGGGACAGAAATCAAGAGACCCAGTACTTC. Its protein product is CASSEGDRNQETQYF.

The V call is TRBV3-1 (or the pseudogene TRBV3-2), the J call TRBJ2-3, with 8 bases fitting TRBD1. This CDR3 contains 18 residues. In germline, CDR1 is LGHDT, CDR2 YNNKEL (reference sequence). J was trimmed by 4 bases and V by 2 bases; bases with no gene match: 14. CDR3 sequence (DNA): TGTGCCAGCAGCCAACTGCCCTCCGGGACAGGATCTGCAGATACGCAGTATTTT. This encodes CASSQLPSGTGSADTQYF.

This chain links TRBV6-5 with TRBJ1-1, with TRBD1 matching 7 bases. The V segment lost 8 bases and the J segment 1 base; nucleotides outside the gene matches: 4. The germline V gene encodes CDR1 MNHEY and CDR2 SVGAGI. The CDR3 totals 13 residues. As DNA, the CDR3 is TGTGCCAGCCAAACAGGGGCGAACACTGAAGCTTTCTTT. Translated, it gives CASQTGANTEAFF.

The chain couples TRBV7-2 to TRBJ2-1; D unresolved. V lost 3 bases, J lost 9 bases, and 6 bases lay in between. Germline lookup yields CDR1 SGHTA and CDR2 FQGNSA. This CDR3 region has 11 residues. In DNA, the CDR3 is TGTGCCAGCAGCTTCGTCAGTGAGCAGTTCTTC. Its translation: CASSFVSEQFF.

The CDR3 DNA follows: TGCAGCGTGTCCATAGGGGAAACCGTTAATTCACCCCTCCACTTT. It codes for CSVSIGETVNSPLHF. The chain employs TRBV29-1 and TRBJ1-6; a weak D match, TRBD1 (5 bases). CDR3 length equals 15 residues. V lost 6 bases, J lost 6 bases, and 18 bases lay in between. CDR1 SQVTM and CDR2 ANQGSEA come from the germline V gene.

The chain links TRBV7-6 to TRBJ2-7; tentatively, D is TRBD1 (5 bases). This CDR3 spans 16 amino acids. Germline V gives CDR1 SGHVS, CDR2 FNYEAQ. V lost 3 bases and J 2 bases, leaving 17 bases between the germline ends. DNA of the CDR3: TGTGCCAGCAGCTTTTCACCTACGGACACGGCCTACGAGCAGTACTTC. Translating gives CASSFSPTDTAYEQYF. Complete variable domain (other parts from reference TRBV7-6 and TRBJ2-7): GAGVSQSPRYKVTKRGQDVALRCDPISGHVSLYWYRQALGQGPEFLTYFNYEAQQDKSGLPNDRFSAERPEGSISTLTIQRTEQRDSAMYRCASSFSPTDTAYEQYFGPGTRLTVT.